Listed below are T cell receptor beta chains from one sample, sequenced in a study of blood T cell repertoires in COVID-19. Clones were sequenced by immunoSEQ multiplex PCR, and TCRdb holds only the in-frame ones, with some missing. The data contain around 620,000 clones, 85% to 90% of them singletons. The sequencing sample was made of peripheral blood. These receptor sequences come from a woman aged 18-29 years with acute or convalescent COVID-19. Each CDR3 is given with its conserved first and last residue. The order of the fields is V gene, D gene, clone size, J gene, CDR3 protein, CDR3 DNA. D genes are given only for firm matches. For some rows the clone size is stated as once, few or many, or as a class when expanded; others skip it.

TRBV27,TRBD1,once,TRBJ1-1,CASSSLPGQGENTEAFF,TGTGCCAGCAGTTCCCTCCCGGGACAGGGGGAGAACACTGAAGCTTTCTTT
TRBV5-1,TRBD2,.,TRBJ2-7,CASSSSGGPIYEQYF,TGCGCCAGCAGCTCCAGCGGGGGTCCTATCTACGAGCAGTACTTC
TRBV24-1,.,.,TRBJ2-7,CATSAGYHEQYF,TGTGCCACCAGTGCGGGGTACCACGAGCAGTACTTC
TRBV19,.,few,TRBJ1-5,CASSIVQASNQPQHF,TGTGCCAGTAGTATAGTTCAGGCTAGCAATCAGCCCCAGCATTTT
TRBV19,TRBD2,.,TRBJ2-7,CASSLGGVLAYEQYF,TGTGCCAGTAGTCTCGGGGGGGTGTTGGCCTACGAGCAGTACTTC
TRBV6-5,.,.,TRBJ1-1,CASRRETEAFF,TGTGCCAGCAGACGGGAAACTGAAGCTTTCTTT
TRBV7-9,TRBD1,.,TRBJ1-2,CASSSGAGGQSGYTF,TGTGCCAGCAGCTCAGGGGCAGGGGGACAATCTGGCTACACCTTC
TRBV13,.,.,TRBJ1-5,CASSLGEGGHQPQHF,TGTGCCAGCAGCTTGGGGGAGGGTGGGCATCAGCCCCAGCATTTT
TRBV9,TRBD1,.,TRBJ1-1,CASSRTVGTGGSGTEAFF,TGTGCCAGCAGTCGAACAGTTGGGACAGGGGGCTCTGGGACTGAAGCTTTCTTT
TRBV5-1,TRBD1,.,TRBJ2-5,CASSLPTGEETQYF,TGCGCCAGCAGCCTACCCACAGGGGAAGAGACCCAGTACTTC
TRBV7-2,TRBD1,.,TRBJ1-1,CASSSGQAPALGKAFF,TGTGCCAGCAGCTCGGGACAGGCGCCCGCCCTGGGAAAAGCTTTCTTT
TRBV9,TRBD1,.,TRBJ1-5,CASSALDRVNNQPQHF,TGTGCCAGCAGCGCCCTGGACAGGGTGAACAATCAGCCCCAGCATTTT
TRBV4-1,.,once,TRBJ1-1,CASSQGEGGGTEAFF,TGCGCCAGCAGCCAAGGGGAGGGCGGGGGCACTGAAGCTTTCTTT
TRBV24-1,TRBD1,.,TRBJ1-2,CATSDPDREGGYTF,TGTGCCACCAGTGATCCTGACAGGGAAGGGGGCTACACCTTC
TRBV4-1,.,.,TRBJ2-3,CASSQDGALIGVADTQYF,TGCGCCAGCAGCCAAGATGGTGCCCTTATAGGGGTCGCAGATACGCAGTATTTT
TRBV7-2,.,.,TRBJ1-5,CASSSEGASRAQHF,TGTGCCAGCAGCTCCGAAGGGGCATCCCGGGCCCAGCATTTT
TRBV4-2,TRBD2,.,TRBJ2-7,CASSPGTSAREQYF,TGTGCCAGCAGCCCGGGGACTAGCGCAAGGGAGCAGTACTTC
TRBV5-1,.,.,TRBJ2-1,CASSLAGQNSYNEQFF,TGCGCCAGCAGCTTGGCCGGACAGAACTCCTACAATGAGCAGTTCTTC
TRBV11-1,.,.,TRBJ1-1,CASSFSGTGNTEAFF,TGTGCCAGCAGCTTTTCAGGTACAGGGAACACTGAAGCTTTCTTT
TRBV24-1,.,few,TRBJ1-2,CATSDPGYPNYGYTF,TGTGCCACCAGTGACCCCGGGTACCCTAACTATGGCTACACCTTC
TRBV5-1,TRBD1,once,TRBJ1-3,CASSSLMTGESGNTIYF,TGCGCCAGCAGCTCCCTCATGACAGGGGAAAGTGGAAACACCATATATTTT
TRBV9,TRBD1,once,TRBJ2-2,CASSVLTGAGELFF,TGTGCCAGCAGCGTCCTAACAGGGGCCGGGGAGCTGTTTTTT
TRBV5-1,.,.,TRBJ1-1,CASSLEGRENTEAFF,TGCGCCAGCAGCTTGGAGGGGCGGGAGAACACTGAAGCTTTCTTT
TRBV19,.,.,TRBJ1-2,CASSPRGASPGYTF,TGTGCCAGTAGTCCGAGAGGTGCTTCGCCTGGCTACACCTTC
TRBV4-1,.,.,TRBJ2-7,CASSQVVRVGEQYF,TGCGCCAGCAGCCAAGTAGTCAGGGTAGGCGAGCAGTACTTC
TRBV9,TRBD1,.,TRBJ1-1,CASSVNPGQDTEAFF,TGTGCCAGCAGCGTCAACCCAGGACAGGACACTGAAGCTTTCTTT
TRBV24-1,TRBD1,.,TRBJ1-5,CATSEGQGGQPQHF,TGTGCCACCAGTGAAGGACAGGGGGGTCAGCCCCAGCATTTT
TRBV24-1,.,.,TRBJ2-7,CATSDLAQGYEQYF,TGTGCCACCAGTGACCTAGCTCAAGGCTACGAGCAGTACTTC
TRBV7-9,.,.,TRBJ1-2,CASSLGTDYGYTF,TGTGCCAGCAGCTTAGGGACAGATTATGGCTACACCTTC
TRBV6-5,.,.,TRBJ1-2,CASRPQGSLSYGYTF,TGTGCCAGCAGACCCCAGGGAAGTCTTAGCTATGGCTACACCTTC
TRBV5-1,.,.,TRBJ1-1,CASSLRNTEAFF,TGCGCCAGCAGCCTCAGGAACACTGAAGCTTTCTTT
TRBV6-5,.,once,TRBJ1-1,CASSYLGARTEAFF,TGTGCCAGCAGTTACTTGGGGGCGCGTACTGAAGCTTTCTTT
TRBV30,.,.,TRBJ2-7,CAWSFRGRGEQYF,TGTGCCTGGAGCTTTAGGGGCAGGGGCGAGCAGTACTTC
TRBV3-1/TRBV3-2,.,.,TRBJ2-7,CASSQAIRLTHHEQYF,TGTGCCAGCAGCCAAGCGATAAGACTAACCCACCACGAGCAGTACTTC
TRBV12-2,.,.,TRBJ2-7,CASCSQAIYEQYF,TGTGCATCCTGTTCGCAGGCAATCTACGAGCAGTACTTC
TRBV3-1/TRBV3-2,TRBD2,.,TRBJ2-7,CASSQAGGPYEQYF,TGTGCCAGCAGCCAAGCGGGGGGGCCCTACGAGCAGTACTTC
TRBV7-9,.,.,TRBJ1-2,CASSPSEQVKGYTF,TGTGCCAGCAGCCCAAGTGAACAGGTGAAGGGCTACACCTTC
TRBV7-9,.,.,TRBJ2-1,CASSLVLGGLYNEQFF,TGTGCCAGCAGCTTAGTTTTGGGGGGGCTCTACAATGAGCAGTTCTTC
TRBV6-2/TRBV6-3,.,.,TRBJ1-1,CASSLHFGQPNTEAFF,TGTGCCAGCAGTCTCCACTTCGGACAACCGAACACTGAAGCTTTCTTT
TRBV5-1,.,.,TRBJ2-2,CASSFRGGTGELFF,TGCGCCAGCAGCTTCCGAGGGGGCACCGGGGAGCTGTTTTTT